One sample yielded the 14 T cell receptor beta chains listed below, sequenced in a study of cytomegalovirus exposure and HLA in healthy donors. Primers: 60 Vbeta forward and 13 Jbeta reverse. TCRdb keeps only in-frame clones here, not all; method: immunoSEQ multiplex PCR. The repertoire holds under 120,000 clones, with roughly three fifths as singletons. Specimen: PBMCs. All receptors come from a man aged 25-40 years in good health and CMV-seropositive.

The sample holds a few counts of this clone. The chain links TRBV5-4 to TRBJ1-1; 7 bases are shared with TRBD1. Germline CDR1 is SGHNT and CDR2 is YYREEE (reference sequence). Germline trimming cut 6 bases from V and 8 bases from J; bases unmatched to any gene: 13. The CDR3 runs to 14 residues. The CDR3 loop is CASTESADRAEAFF. The CDR3 DNA follows: TGTGCCAGCACCGAATCCGCCGACAGGGCCGAAGCTTTCTTT.

This rearrangement joins TRBV11-2 to TRBJ1-6; 8 bases fit TRBD1. V shed 5 bases and J 14 bases; nucleotides not matched to a gene: 11. CDR1 SGHAT and CDR2 FQNNGV come from the germline V gene. The CDR3 extends over 14 amino acids. CDR3 protein: CASSALPQGGALHF. The CDR3 nucleotides are TGTGCCAGCAGCGCCCTCCCACAGGGGGGGGCCCTCCACTTT.

The chain couples TRBV19 to TRBJ2-3; 8 positions agree with TRBD2. The junction had 20 bases not matched to a gene; V was cut back by 3 bases and J by 0 bases. Germline V gene sequence: CDR1 LNHDA, CDR2 SQIVND (reference sequence). CDR3 size: 21 residues. The CDR3, as DNA: TGTGCCAGTAGTATCCGCCCGGGATCGCGACGGGGGGGATCTAGCACAGATACGCAGTATTTT. Translated: CASSIRPGSRRGGSSTDTQYF.

This clone has just one count. CDR3 amino acids: CASSDGGGYTF. Written as DNA, the CDR3 is TGTGCCAGCAGTGACGGCGGGGGCTACACCTTC. The chain carries TRBV6-4 and TRBJ1-2, with D uncertain. Germline CDR1 is MRHNA and CDR2 is SNTAGT. V was cut by 2 bases and J by 8 bases, with 6 bases left in between. The length of the CDR3 is 11 residues.

This rearrangement joins TRBV11-3 to TRBJ2-7, with 7 bases identical to TRBD2. Looked up from germline, CDR1 is SGHNT and CDR2 is YENEEA. This CDR3 has 13 residues. The J segment lost 3 bases and the V segment lost 5 bases, leaving 4 bases of the junction unmatched. Here the CDR3 DNA reads TGTGCCAGCAGCCTGGCTAGCGGCTACGAGCAGTACTTC. Translation: CASSLASGYEQYF.

This clone was observed once. The CDR3, as DNA: TGTGCCAGCAGCTTAGGACAGGCGTCGACCTACGAGCAGTACTTC. It yields the protein CASSLGQASTYEQYF. The J gene is TRBJ2-7, the V gene TRBV5-6; 7 bases are shared with TRBD1. Germline V gene lookup returns CDR1 SGHDT and CDR2 YYEEEE. V trimming: 2 bases; J trimming: 2 bases; junction bases outside the gene matches: 7. The CDR3 runs 15 residues.

The CDR3 nucleotides read TGTGCCAGCAGTTACTCGACTAGCGGCTACAATGAGCAGTTCTTC. Translated: CASSYSTSGYNEQFF. The chain links TRBV6-5 to TRBJ2-1; 9 bases are shared with TRBD2. V lost 0 bases, J lost 3 bases, and 0 bases stayed unmatched. This CDR3 spans 15 amino acids. In germline, CDR1 is MNHEY, CDR2 SVGAGI.

The gene calls are TRBV5-1 and TRBJ2-5; no firm D call. V lost 0 bases to trimming and J lost 5 bases, with 5 bases between them. The CDR3 contains 12 residues. Germline V gene data show CDR1 as SGHRS and CDR2 as YFSETQ. This chain's CDR3 is CASSLGEETQYF. The CDR3 region has the DNA TGCGCCAGCAGCTTGGGTGAGGAGACCCAGTACTTC.

This rearrangement joins TRBV6-1 to TRBJ2-3; 16 bases agree with TRBD2. This CDR3 contains 18 residues. Germline values: CDR1 MNHNS, CDR2 SASEGT. The V segment lost 3 bases and the J segment 11 bases; nucleotides outside the gene matches: 14. This chain's CDR3 is CASSDLPGTSGGADGQYF. As DNA, the CDR3 is TGTGCCAGCAGTGACCTGCCCGGGACTAGCGGGGGGGCCGATGGGCAGTATTTT.

This rearrangement joins TRBV4-1 to TRBJ1-2; TRBD1 agrees at 8 bases. The CDR3 covers 13 residues. J was trimmed by 6 bases and V by 3 bases; bases with no gene match: 3. Per germline, CDR1 MGHRA and CDR2 YSYEKL. DNA of the CDR3: TGCGCCAGCAGCCAGGACAGGGTGGATGGCTACACCTTC. This sequence encodes CASSQDRVDGYTF.

The V and J genes are TRBV5-4 and TRBJ1-1, with unresolved D. CDR1 is SGHNT, CDR2 YYREEE, per germline (reference sequence). Trimming cost V 1 base and J 11 bases, with 12 bases left between them. The CDR3 is 12 residues long. The DNA of the CDR3 is TGTGCCAGCAGCTTGTATAGTAACGAGGCTTTCTTT. Translation: CASSLYSNEAFF.

This clone was recorded a few times. The chain couples TRBV2 to TRBJ1-4; maybe TRBD1 (5 bases). The CDR3 extends over 14 amino acids. CDR1 and CDR2 (germline): SNHLY, FYNNEI. V was clipped by 4 bases and J by 6 bases, with 12 bases between them. The CDR3 DNA reads as TGTGCCAGCAGTGTGGGGCGTTGGGATGAAAAACTGTTTTTT. As protein: CASSVGRWDEKLFF.

A few counts support this clone. V is TRBV5-8 and J is TRBJ2-3; D gene ambiguous. CDR1 SGHTS and CDR2 YDEGEE come from the germline V gene. Trimming cost V 2 bases and J 4 bases, with 5 bases left between them. There are 12 residues in the CDR3. The CDR3 region has the DNA TGTGCCAGCAGCTTTAATTCAGATACGCAGTATTTT. As protein: CASSFNSDTQYF. Complete variable domain (other parts from reference TRBV5-8 and TRBJ2-3): EAGVTQSPTHLIKTRGQQATLRCSPISGHTSVYWYQQALGLGLQFLLWYDEGEERNRGNFPPRFSGRQFPNYSSELNVNALELEDSALYLCASSFNSDTQYFGPGTRLTVL.

The chain carries TRBV18 and TRBJ1-1; D is uncertain. The CDR3 totals 13 residues. V lost 1 base to trimming and J lost 5 bases, with 8 bases between them. In germline, CDR1 is KGHSH, CDR2 LQKENI. DNA for the CDR3: TGTGCCAGCTCACCACGTCGGGAGACTGAAGCTTTCTTT. It encodes CASSPRRETEAFF.